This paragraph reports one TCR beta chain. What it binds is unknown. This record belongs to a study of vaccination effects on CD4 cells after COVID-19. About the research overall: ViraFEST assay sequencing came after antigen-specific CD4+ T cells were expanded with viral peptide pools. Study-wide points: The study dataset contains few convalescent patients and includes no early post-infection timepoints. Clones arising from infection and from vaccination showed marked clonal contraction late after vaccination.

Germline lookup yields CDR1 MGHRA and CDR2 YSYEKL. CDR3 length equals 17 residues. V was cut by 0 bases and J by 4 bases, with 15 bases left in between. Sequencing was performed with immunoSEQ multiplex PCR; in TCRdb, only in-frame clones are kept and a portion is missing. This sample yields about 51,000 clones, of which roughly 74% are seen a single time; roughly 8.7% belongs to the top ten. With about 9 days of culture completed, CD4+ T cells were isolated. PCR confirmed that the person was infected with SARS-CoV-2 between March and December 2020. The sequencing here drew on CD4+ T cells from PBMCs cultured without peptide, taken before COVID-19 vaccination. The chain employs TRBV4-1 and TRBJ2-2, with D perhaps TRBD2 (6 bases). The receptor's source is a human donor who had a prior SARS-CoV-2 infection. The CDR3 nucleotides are TGCGCCAGCAGCCAAGAAGGGACTGGAACTTTCACCGGGGAGCTGTTTTTT. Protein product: CASSQEGTGTFTGELFF.